The clone carrying this TCR beta chain was counted many times. No antigen is known for it. J lost 6 bases, V lost 3 bases, and 13 bases had no gene match. Germline V gene data show CDR1 as DFQATT and CDR2 as SNEGSKA (reference sequence). The CDR3 length is 16 residues. This entry belongs to a study of response to subunit inactivated influenza vaccine. Notes on the study in general: Each seasonal flu vaccination may recruit only limited new T cells, authors suggested.

In TCRdb, the RT-PCR reads were re-called with MiXCR into one record per CDR3 protein. The sample yields over 400,000 distinct CDR3 sequences, approximately 13% seen once. The starting material was PBMCs from blood, obtained roughly 48 days after vaccination. V is TRBV20-1 and J is TRBJ2-1; the match to TRBD2 covers 8 bases. This TCR was recovered from a man between 50 and 59 years old who received an inactivated influenza vaccine. The CDR3 is CSASPLASGRINEQFF. The DNA of the CDR3 is TGCAGTGCTAGCCCCTTGGCCAGCGGGAGAATCAATGAGCAGTTCTTC.